This T cell receptor (beta chain) is from a study of cytomegalovirus exposure and HLA in healthy donors. Study-wide results and caveats: The presence/absence work took it that sequencing depth was about the same across donors. Reports indicate that TCR beta sequences accurately predicted the HLA-A and HLA-B alleles of most subjects. Reported results showed that the classifier diagnosed cytomegalovirus status with high specificity and sensitivity. A later analysis found common viral pathogens apparently linked to several of the most significant clusters.

Trimming cost V 5 bases and J 7 bases; bases outside gene matches: 12. CDR1 and CDR2 (germline): MDHEN, SYDVKM. There are 16 residues in the CDR3. A multiplex PCR was run with 60 Vbeta primers and 13 Jbeta primers. Clones were sequenced by immunoSEQ multiplex PCR, and TCRdb holds only the in-frame ones, with some missing. Found here are more than 150,000 clones, approximately 81% of them singletons; the top ten hold approximately 0.26%. Comment on this clone: Its antigen is unknown.

Sequenced material: PBMCs. V and J are TRBV28 and TRBJ2-1, with TRBD1 identical over 9 bases. The source is a boy younger than 18 in good health and CMV-seronegative. CDR3 amino acids: CASSPFRQGGRNEQFF. CDR3 in DNA: TGTGCCAGCAGTCCGTTTCGACAGGGGGGACGAAATGAGCAGTTCTTC.